The sequence of this T cell receptor (beta chain) was determined in a study of T cell responses to AZD1222 COVID-19 vaccine. Background on the study: Second-dose timings of about 4 or about 12 weeks were pooled. Study-level results: Females outnumbered males among donors, who were mostly white British; clonal diversity was possibly underestimated. Vaccine-related CD4 TCRs covered spike, predominating at 160-218 and 743-854.

Using immunoSEQ multiplex PCR, the repertoire was profiled, and TCRdb retains in-frame clones only, with some absent. This sample yields some 74,000 clones, of which approximately 80% are seen a single time; roughly 21% belongs to the top ten. This clone turned up a few times. Its antigen is currently unknown. The V end was cut by 3 bases, the J end by 2 bases, with 7 bases between. The CDR3 totals 14 residues. Per the germline V gene, CDR1 is SEHNR and CDR2 is FQNEAQ (reference sequence). The material was peripheral blood, obtained on day 0 of AZD1222 vaccination. This chain uses TRBV7-9 with TRBJ2-2; D is tentatively TRBD1 or TRBD2 (5 bases each). The sequence was collected from an adult in good health. This chain's CDR3 is CASSLGVNTGELFF. CDR3 in DNA: TGTGCCAGCAGCTTGGGGGTCAACACCGGGGAGCTGTTTTTT.